The 11 T cell receptor beta chains presented below share a single source sample, sequenced in a study of blood T cell repertoires in COVID-19. Only in-frame clones appear in the TCRdb table, and some are missing; sequencing was by immunoSEQ multiplex PCR. This table has 250,000 to 350,000 clones, 75% to 90% appearing once. Material: PBMCs or T cells enriched from blood (not recorded which). These receptor sequences come from a woman in her forties or fifties who had recovered from COVID-19.

This clone has more than one count but fewer than ten. The genes are TRBV18 and TRBJ1-1; possibly TRBD1 for D (5 bases). In germline, CDR1 is KGHSH, CDR2 LQKENI. Trimming cost V 3 bases and J 0 bases, with 11 bases left between them. The CDR3 sequence is 15 residues long. The CDR3, as DNA: TGTGCCAGCTCACCGACGTTGGGGCTGAACACTGAAGCTTTCTTT. It codes for CASSPTLGLNTEAFF.

The chain couples TRBV5-8 to TRBJ2-3, with D tentatively TRBD2 (6 bases). In germline, CDR1 is SGHTS, CDR2 YDEGEE. The germline V and J ends were trimmed by 2 bases and 0 bases, with 7 bases remaining between them. This CDR3 has 14 residues. CDR3: CASSFGGSTDTQYF. The CDR3 bases are TGTGCCAGCAGCTTCGGAGGGAGCACAGATACGCAGTATTTT. The whole variable domain, filled in from reference TRBV5-8 and TRBJ2-3, reads EAGVTQSPTHLIKTRGQQATLRCSPISGHTSVYWYQQALGLGLQFLLWYDEGEERNRGNFPPRFSGRQFPNYSSELNVNALELEDSALYLCASSFGGSTDTQYFGPGTRLTVL.

The genes are TRBV29-1 and TRBJ2-1; 9 bases match TRBD2. The junction had 22 bases not matched to a gene; V was cut back by 8 bases and J by 2 bases. CDR1 and CDR2 from the germline V gene are SQVTM and ANQGSEA. The length of the CDR3 is 19 residues. CDR3 sequence: CSPPPGRPRLAETYNEQFF. The DNA for the CDR3 is TGCAGCCCACCCCCGGGACGGCCTAGACTAGCGGAAACCTACAATGAGCAGTTCTTC.

CDR3 DNA: TGTGCCAGCACACAAAGCCGGGACAGGTGGTTTGGGGACAATGAGCAGTTCTTC. Amino acid sequence: CASTQSRDRWFGDNEQFF. The chain links TRBV2 to TRBJ2-1; TRBD1 matches at 8 bases. J lost 5 bases, V lost 7 bases, and 19 bases had no gene match. The germline gives CDR1 SNHLY, CDR2 FYNNEI. The CDR3 is 18 residues long.

The rearrangement uses TRBV4-3 and TRBJ1-6; D uncertain. This CDR3 is 16 amino acids long. CDR1 and CDR2 from the germline V gene are LGHNA and YSLEER. V gave up 0 bases and J gave up 6 bases, with 12 bases separating them. CDR3 in DNA: TGCGCCAGCAGCCAAGAACAAGAGTGGGCTAATTCACCCCTCCACTTT. Protein: CASSQEQEWANSPLHF.

J is TRBJ2-7 and V is TRBV11-2; TRBD2 matches at 8 bases. V lost 4 bases to trimming and J lost 4 bases; unmatched junction nucleotides: 9. CDR3 length equals 15 residues. Germline lookup yields CDR1 SGHAT and CDR2 FQNNGV. CDR3 DNA: TGTGCCAGCAGCTCCAGCGGGGGTTCGTGGTACGAGCAGTACTTC. Translating gives CASSSSGGSWYEQYF. Full variable domain (remainder filled in from reference TRBV11-2 and TRBJ2-7): EAGVAQSPRYKIIEKRQSVAFWCNPISGHATLYWYQQILGQGPKLLIQFQNNGVVDDSQLPKDRFSAERLKGVDSTLKIQPAKLEDSAVYLCASSSSGGSWYEQYFGPGTRLTVT.

The chain joins TRBV3-1 (or the pseudogene TRBV3-2) to TRBJ2-7; TRBD1 might be the D (5 bases). Per germline, CDR1 LGHDT and CDR2 YNNKEL (reference sequence). The CDR3 has 15 residues. V dropped 5 bases and J dropped 2 bases, with 16 bases sitting between them. CDR3 sequence reads: CASSARGQLAYEQYF. CDR3 nucleotides: TGTGCCAGCAGCGCTAGGGGTCAACTTGCCTACGAGCAGTACTTC.

As to this clone: One junction end does not reproduce the germline sequence, and a read error may be involved. This chain uses TRBV5-1 with TRBJ2-7; 9 nucleotides align to TRBD1. In germline, CDR1 is SGHRS, CDR2 YFSETQ. The CDR3 loop spans 14 amino acids. CDR3 sequence reads: CASSLGTGYDEQYF. The CDR3 DNA follows: TGCGCCAGCAGTTTGGGGACAGGGTACGACGAGCAGTACTTC. Combining the CDR3 with reference TRBV5-1 and TRBJ2-7 gives the whole variable domain KAGVTQTPRYLIKTRGQQVTLSCSPISGHRSVSWYQQTPGQGLQFLFEYFSETQRNKGNFPGRFSGRQFSNSRSEMNVSTLELGDSALYLCASSLGTGYDEQYFGPGTRLTVT.

The gene calls are TRBV11-2 and TRBJ1-3; possible D gene TRBD1, 5 bases. Germline V gene lookup returns CDR1 SGHAT and CDR2 FQNNGV. The CDR3 is made up of 16 amino acids. The ends were cut back, 5 bases at V and 2 bases at J, with 16 bases in the middle. The CDR3 sequence: CASSPTQGVTGNTIYF. CDR3 nucleotide sequence: TGTGCCAGCAGCCCCACTCAGGGCGTCACTGGAAACACCATATATTTT.

V usage is TRBV7-8 and J usage is TRBJ2-7; 9 bases are a match to TRBD1. V shed 2 bases, J shed 4 bases, and the junction held 3 bases outside the gene matches. This CDR3 has 14 residues. The V gene's germline CDR1 is SGHVS and CDR2 FQNEAQ. CDR3 region: CASSLQGQGYEQYF. The CDR3 DNA reads as TGTGCCAGCAGCTTACAGGGACAGGGTTACGAGCAGTACTTC.

CDR3: CASSLDSGSYEQYF. The CDR3 nucleotides read TGTGCCAGCAGCTTAGATTCAGGTAGCTACGAGCAGTACTTC. This chain connects TRBV7-2 to TRBJ2-7; unclear D gene. Trimming took 1 base from V and 3 from J, leaving 10 bases between them. The V gene's germline CDR1 is SGHTA and CDR2 FQGNSA. The CDR3 extends over 14 amino acids.